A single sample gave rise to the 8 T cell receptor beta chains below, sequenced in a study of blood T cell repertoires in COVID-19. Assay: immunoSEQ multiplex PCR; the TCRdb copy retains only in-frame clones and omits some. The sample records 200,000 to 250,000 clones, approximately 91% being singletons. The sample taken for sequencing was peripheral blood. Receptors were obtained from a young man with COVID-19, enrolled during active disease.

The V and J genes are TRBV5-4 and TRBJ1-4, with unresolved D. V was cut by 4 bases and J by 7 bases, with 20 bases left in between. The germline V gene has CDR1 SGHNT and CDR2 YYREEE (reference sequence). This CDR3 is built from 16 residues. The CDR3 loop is CASSTRREGFGEKLFF. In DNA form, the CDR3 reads TGTGCCAGCAGCACCAGGAGGGAAGGTTTTGGTGAAAAACTGTTTTTT.

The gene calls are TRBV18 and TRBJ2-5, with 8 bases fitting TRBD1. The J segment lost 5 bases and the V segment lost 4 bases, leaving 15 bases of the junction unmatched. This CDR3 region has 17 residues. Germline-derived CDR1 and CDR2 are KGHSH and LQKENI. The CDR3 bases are TGTGCCAGCTCACGAGGTCCCGGGACAGGACCGGCGGAGACCCAGTACTTC. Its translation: CASSRGPGTGPAETQYF.

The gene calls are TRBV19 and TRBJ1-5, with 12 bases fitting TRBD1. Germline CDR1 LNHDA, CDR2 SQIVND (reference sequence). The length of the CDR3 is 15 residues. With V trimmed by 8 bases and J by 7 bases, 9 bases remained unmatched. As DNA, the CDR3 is TGTGCCAGTGCTCCCGGGACAGGGGGCGGCCAGCCCCAGCATTTT. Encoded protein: CASAPGTGGGQPQHF.

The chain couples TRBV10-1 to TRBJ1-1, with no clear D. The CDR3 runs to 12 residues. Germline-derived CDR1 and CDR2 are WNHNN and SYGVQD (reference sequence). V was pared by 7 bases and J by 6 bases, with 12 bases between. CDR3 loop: CASKNEVPEAFF. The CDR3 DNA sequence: TGCGCCAGCAAGAATGAGGTGCCTGAAGCTTTCTTT.

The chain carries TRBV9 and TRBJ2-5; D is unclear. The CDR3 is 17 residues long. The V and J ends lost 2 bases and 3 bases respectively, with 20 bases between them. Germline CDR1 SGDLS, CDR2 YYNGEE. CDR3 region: CASSVQPSPFQEETQYF. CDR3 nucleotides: TGTGCCAGCAGCGTCCAACCTAGTCCGTTTCAAGAAGAGACCCAGTACTTC.

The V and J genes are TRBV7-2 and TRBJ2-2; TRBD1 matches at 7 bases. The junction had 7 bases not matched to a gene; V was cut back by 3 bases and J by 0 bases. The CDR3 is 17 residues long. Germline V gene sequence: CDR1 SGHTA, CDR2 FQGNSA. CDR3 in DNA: TGTGCCAGCAGCTTTAGAGCTGGGACAGCGAACACCGGGGAGCTGTTTTTT. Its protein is CASSFRAGTANTGELFF.

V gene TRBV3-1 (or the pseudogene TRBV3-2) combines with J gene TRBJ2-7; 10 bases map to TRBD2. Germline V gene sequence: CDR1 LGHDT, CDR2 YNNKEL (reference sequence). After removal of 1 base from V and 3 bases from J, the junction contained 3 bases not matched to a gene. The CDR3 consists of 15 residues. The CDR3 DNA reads TGTGCCAGCAGCCAAGGGACTAGCGGTTACTACGAGCAGTACTTC. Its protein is CASSQGTSGYYEQYF.

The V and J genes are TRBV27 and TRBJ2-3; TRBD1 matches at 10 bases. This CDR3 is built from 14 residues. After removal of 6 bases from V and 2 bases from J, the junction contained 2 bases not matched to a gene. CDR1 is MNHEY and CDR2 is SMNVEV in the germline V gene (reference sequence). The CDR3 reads CASRGTGATDTQYF. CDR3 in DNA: TGTGCCAGCAGGGGGACAGGGGCCACAGATACGCAGTATTTT.